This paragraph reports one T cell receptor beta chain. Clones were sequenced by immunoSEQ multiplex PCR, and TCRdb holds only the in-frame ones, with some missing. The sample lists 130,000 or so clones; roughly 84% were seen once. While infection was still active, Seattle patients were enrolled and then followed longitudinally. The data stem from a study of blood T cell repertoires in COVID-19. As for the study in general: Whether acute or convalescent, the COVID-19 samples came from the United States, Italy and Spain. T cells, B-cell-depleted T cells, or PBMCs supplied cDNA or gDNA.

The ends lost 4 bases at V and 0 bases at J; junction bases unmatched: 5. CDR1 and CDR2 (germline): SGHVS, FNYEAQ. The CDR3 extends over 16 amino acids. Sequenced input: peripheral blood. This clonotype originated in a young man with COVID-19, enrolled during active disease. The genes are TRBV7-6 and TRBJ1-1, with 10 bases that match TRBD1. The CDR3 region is CASSSGGQGMNTEAFF. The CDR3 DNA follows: TGTGCCAGCAGCTCAGGGGGACAGGGGATGAACACTGAAGCTTTCTTT.